Shown below are 4 T cell receptor beta chains from a single sample sequenced in a study of shared clonotypes between healthy human individuals. CD45RO negativity and positive selection for CCR7 defined naive CD8 cells, a population that excluded terminally differentiated effector memory CD45RA+ cells. Only in-frame clones appear in the TCRdb table, and some are missing; sequencing was by immunoSEQ multiplex PCR. The data hold approximately 590,000 clones, with less than 97% observed a single time. The sequenced sample was naive CD8+ T cells sorted from blood. The source of these receptors is a woman in her twenties or thirties in good health.

The chain joins TRBV28 to TRBJ2-7; a weak D match, TRBD1 (5 bases). The CDR3 covers 13 residues. Looked up from germline, CDR1 is MDHEN and CDR2 is SYDVKM. CDR3 coding DNA: TGTGCATCAGGGTCCTCACGGTCCTACGAGCAGTACTTC. Its protein is CASGSSRSYEQYF.

Only one count was recorded for this clone. The V call is TRBV7-9, the J call TRBJ2-1; unclear D gene. The CDR3 consists of 13 residues. Trimming shortened V by 2 bases and J by 8 bases, and 10 bases separated the two germline ends. The germline gives CDR1 SEHNR, CDR2 FQNEAQ (reference sequence). CDR3 sequence (DNA): TGTGCCAGCAGCTTAAGATACGGCGATGAGCAGTTCTTC. Its protein product is CASSLRYGDEQFF.

The chain is built from TRBV18 and TRBJ2-2, with 7 bases lining up with TRBD1. The V segment lost 4 bases and the J segment 6 bases; nucleotides outside the gene matches: 8. Germline V gene sequence: CDR1 KGHSH, CDR2 LQKENI. The CDR3 length is 15 residues. The CDR3 is CASSLPGQSAGELFF. The CDR3 region has the DNA TGTGCCAGCTCACTCCCGGGACAGTCCGCCGGGGAGCTGTTTTTT.

With respect to this clone: A junction boundary mismatches the germline segment, possibly from a read error. The genes are TRBV13 and TRBJ2-2; tentatively, D is TRBD2 (5 bases). The length of the CDR3 is 16 residues. Germline V lookup: CDR1 PRHDT, CDR2 FYEKMQ (reference sequence). Here the CDR3 reads CASSSPPDSNAGELFF. The CDR3 coding sequence is TGTGCCAGCAGCTCCCCCCCGGACTCGAACGCCGGGGAGCTGTTTTTT.